A selection of T cell receptor beta chains follows, all from one sample in a study of sequential checkpoint blockade in melanoma. The table came from immunoSEQ multiplex PCR; TCRdb's copy has only in-frame clones and leaves some out. This sample has 40,000 or so clones; approximately 90% occur once, and the top ten carry approximately 12%. Source: CD8+ T cells sorted from blood (inferred from file names), taken from a patient given nivolumab and ipilimumab in sequence. The receptors originated from a human donor with melanoma. The CDR3 runs from the conserved cysteine through the conserved F or W. The D gene is left open where the match is weak. Expanded clones get a size class; other rows say once, few or many, or leave the size out.

j_gene | d_gene | len | v_gene | abundance | CDR3aa | CDR3nt
TRBJ2-3 | - | 15 | TRBV9 | - | CASSVGGSLTDTQYF | TGTGCCAGCAGCGTAGGCGGCAGTCTCACAGATACGCAGTATTTT
TRBJ1-6 | TRBD1 | 15 | TRBV10-2 | few | CASSKPGQGNSPLHF | TGCGCCAGCAGTAAACCGGGACAGGGGAATTCACCCCTCCACTTT
TRBJ2-1 | - | 15 | TRBV7-8 | - | CASSLGSPLYNEQFF | TGTGCCAGCAGCTTAGGATCCCCACTCTACAATGAGCAGTTCTTC
TRBJ2-2 | - | 14 | TRBV29-1 | - | CSAERGINTGELFF | TGCAGCGCTGAAAGGGGGATCAACACCGGGGAGCTGTTTTTT
TRBJ2-6 | TRBD1 | 19 | TRBV14 | - | CASSPPPGQFYSGANVLTF | TGTGCCAGCAGCCCCCCCCCGGGACAGTTCTACTCTGGGGCCAACGTCCTGACTTTC
TRBJ2-7 | - | 13 | TRBV27 | - | CASSLQTAGEQYF | TGTGCCAGCAGTTTACAAACCGCGGGTGAGCAGTACTTC
TRBJ2-7 | TRBD2 | 14 | TRBV5-4 | - | CASSVREVGYEQYF | TGTGCCAGCAGTGTCCGGGAGGTTGGCTACGAGCAGTACTTC
TRBJ2-1 | TRBD2 | 18 | TRBV7-3 | - | CASSLSPSGSFTYNEQFF | TGTGCCAGCAGCTTAAGTCCCAGCGGGAGTTTCACCTACAATGAGCAGTTCTTC
TRBJ2-7 | - | 15 | TRBV9 | - | CASSPRQDLSYEQYF | TGTGCCAGCAGCCCCCGACAGGACTTATCCTACGAGCAGTACTTC
TRBJ2-1 | - | 14 | TRBV5-4 | - | CASSFWGTNNEQFF | TGTGCCAGCAGCTTTTGGGGGACAAACAATGAGCAGTTCTTC
TRBJ2-1 | TRBD2 | 14 | TRBV9 | - | CASAPMAGVDEQFF | TGTGCCAGCGCTCCGATGGCGGGGGTCGATGAGCAGTTCTTC
TRBJ1-5 | - | 15 | TRBV28 | - | CASSWGVGVNQPQHF | TGTGCCAGCAGTTGGGGGGTAGGGGTCAATCAGCCCCAGCATTTT
TRBJ2-5 | - | 12 | TRBV6-5 | - | CASSATGKRQYF | TGTGCCAGCAGTGCAACAGGGAAGAGGCAGTACTTC
TRBJ1-2 | - | 11 | TRBV6-1 | - | CAIWSGNGYTF | TGTGCCATCTGGTCGGGTAATGGCTACACCTTC
TRBJ2-1 | TRBD1 | 13 | TRBV27 | - | CASSLDRGNEQFF | TGTGCCAGCAGTCTGGACAGGGGAAATGAGCAGTTCTTC
TRBJ2-1 | TRBD1 | 14 | TRBV2 | once | CASSPGQSYNEQFF | TGTGCCAGCAGCCCGGGACAGTCCTACAATGAGCAGTTCTTC
TRBJ1-3 | - | 14 | TRBV28 | - | CASKGQGSGNTIYF | TGTGCCAGCAAAGGGCAGGGCTCTGGAAACACCATATATTTT
TRBJ2-5 | - | 13 | TRBV7-9 | - | CASSLGIQVAQYF | TGTGCCAGCAGCTTAGGCATACAGGTGGCCCAGTACTTC
TRBJ2-5 | TRBD2 | 15 | TRBV19 | - | CASSTGLAGDETQYF | TGTGCCAGTAGTACGGGACTAGCGGGAGATGAGACCCAGTACTTC
TRBJ1-4 | TRBD1 | 18 | TRBV9 | - | CASSHPGTGAALDEKLFF | TGTGCCAGCAGCCACCCTGGGACAGGGGCCGCGCTGGATGAAAAACTGTTTTTT
TRBJ2-7 | - | 11 | TRBV25-1 | - | CASSDGYEQYF | TGTGCCAGCTCCGACGGGTACGAGCAGTACTTC
TRBJ2-3 | TRBD2 | 15 | TRBV7-2 | - | CASSPTSGREDTQYF | TGTGCCAGCAGCCCGACTAGCGGGAGGGAAGATACGCAGTATTTT
TRBJ1-2 | - | 10 | TRBV29-1 | - | CSVVHSGYTF | TGCAGCGTTGTTCACTCTGGCTACACCTTC
TRBJ1-5 | TRBD1 | 15 | TRBV27 | - | CASSFLRGHNQPQHF | TGTGCCAGCAGTTTCCTCAGGGGGCACAATCAGCCCCAGCATTTT
TRBJ1-5 | TRBD1 | 15 | TRBV13 | - | CASSLGQGAVQPQHF | TGTGCCAGCAGCTTAGGGCAGGGGGCGGTTCAGCCCCAGCATTTT
TRBJ1-2 | TRBD1 | 14 | TRBV10-3 | - | CASSLGQGNNGYTF | TGTGCCAGCAGTTTGGGACAGGGGAATAATGGCTACACCTTC
TRBJ2-3 | - | 13 | TRBV9 | - | CASSVYGADTQYF | TGTGCCAGCAGCGTATACGGAGCTGATACGCAGTATTTT
TRBJ2-1 | - | 13 | TRBV7-9 | - | CASSPGGYNEQFF | TGTGCCAGCAGCCCCGGGGGCTACAATGAGCAGTTCTTC
TRBJ2-4 | - | 12 | TRBV6-1 | - | CASRTLLDIQYF | TGTGCCAGCAGGACCCTACTAGACATTCAGTACTTC
TRBJ2-1 | TRBD1 | 17 | TRBV13 | - | CASSPKGQGLTYNEQFF | TGTGCCAGCAGCCCAAAGGGACAGGGGCTCACCTACAATGAGCAGTTCTTC
TRBJ1-2 | - | 15 | TRBV27 | few | CASSHGRGGASGYTF | TGTGCCAGCAGCCATGGGCGGGGGGGCGCGTCTGGCTACACCTTC
TRBJ2-1 | TRBD2 | 17 | TRBV4-2 | - | CASSQGLLAGKINEQFF | TGTGCCAGCAGCCAAGGGCTACTAGCGGGAAAAATCAATGAGCAGTTCTTC
TRBJ1-2 | TRBD1 | 18 | TRBV7-8 | - | CASSTISDRQGGPDGYTF | TGTGCCAGCAGCACCATATCGGATCGACAGGGAGGACCGGATGGCTACACCTTC
TRBJ1-5 | - | 14 | TRBV27 | - | CASSPFQYNQPQHF | TGTGCCAGCAGTCCATTCCAGTACAATCAGCCCCAGCATTTT
TRBJ2-7 | TRBD1 | 16 | TRBV6-1 | - | CASSEGTGMAYYEQYF | TGTGCCAGCAGTGAAGGGACAGGTATGGCTTACTACGAGCAGTACTTC
TRBJ2-7 | - | 12 | TRBV5-4 | - | CASSLAPFEQYF | TGTGCCAGCAGCTTGGCTCCGTTCGAGCAGTACTTC
TRBJ1-2 | TRBD1 | 14 | TRBV28 | - | CASSLTGTGVGYTF | TGTGCCAGCAGTCTGACCGGGACAGGGGTCGGCTACACCTTC
TRBJ1-5 | - | 12 | TRBV27 | - | CASSASGQPQHF | TGTGCCAGCAGTGCCAGTGGTCAGCCCCAGCATTTT
TRBJ1-1 | TRBD1 | 14 | TRBV9 | - | CASSATTGATEAFF | TGTGCCAGCAGCGCAACTACAGGGGCCACTGAAGCTTTCTTT
TRBJ2-3 | TRBD1 | 15 | TRBV30 | - | CAWSPGQGETDTQYF | TGTGCCTGGAGTCCGGGACAGGGGGAAACAGATACGCAGTATTTT
TRBJ1-5 | - | 16 | TRBV4-1 | - | CASSSAATSSGQPQHF | TGCGCCAGCAGCTCCGCCGCGACAAGTTCAGGCCAGCCCCAGCATTTT
TRBJ2-3 | - | 15 | TRBV5-4 | - | CARSLGVSGTDTQYF | TGTGCCAGGAGCTTGGGAGTATCCGGCACAGATACGCAGTATTTT
TRBJ2-7 | TRBD1 | 13 | TRBV28 | few | CASRRQGTYEQYF | TGTGCCAGCAGACGACAGGGGACCTACGAGCAGTACTTC
TRBJ2-6 | TRBD2 | 14 | TRBV28 | once | CAGGGSAGANVLTF | TGTGCCGGCGGGGGATCGGCGGGGGCCAACGTCCTGACTTTC
TRBJ2-3 | TRBD2 | 15 | TRBV27 | - | CASSIAGGGPDTQYF | TGTGCCAGCAGTATAGCGGGAGGAGGGCCAGATACGCAGTATTTT
TRBJ2-3 | TRBD2 | 14 | TRBV30 | - | CAWSVVGLTDTQYF | TGTGCCTGGAGTGTAGTGGGACTAACAGATACGCAGTATTTT
TRBJ2-1 | TRBD2 | 17 | TRBV7-8 | - | CASSLETSGSRKAEQFF | TGTGCCAGCAGCTTAGAGACTAGCGGGAGCCGGAAGGCTGAGCAGTTCTTC
TRBJ2-7 | TRBD1 | 14 | TRBV28 | - | CASSPGTGSHEQYF | TGTGCCAGCAGTCCCGGGACAGGGTCCCACGAGCAGTACTTC
TRBJ2-1 | - | 15 | TRBV19 | - | CASTPGVLVYNEQFF | TGTGCCAGTACCCCCGGGGTCCTCGTTTACAATGAGCAGTTCTTC
TRBJ2-2 | - | 13 | TRBV27 | - | CASSHMNTGELFF | TGTGCCAGCAGTCACATGAACACCGGGGAGCTGTTTTTT
TRBJ2-2 | - | 15 | TRBV6-5 | - | CASSSPGVDTGELFF | TGTGCCAGCAGTTCCCCAGGGGTGGACACCGGGGAGCTGTTTTTT
TRBJ1-1 | - | 15 | TRBV4-1 | - | CASSQTGTLNTEAFF | TGCGCCAGCAGCCAAACCGGGACTTTGAACACTGAAGCTTTCTTT
TRBJ2-2 | - | 14 | TRBV7-2 | - | CASSLFKGGGELFF | TGTGCCAGCAGCCTTTTTAAGGGAGGCGGGGAGCTGTTTTTT
TRBJ2-1 | TRBD1 | 16 | TRBV27 | - | CASSLSRAGGWSEQFF | TGTGCCAGCAGTTTATCGAGGGCAGGGGGTTGGAGTGAGCAGTTCTTC
TRBJ1-1 | - | 14 | TRBV9 | - | CASSVEGADTEAFF | TGTGCCAGCAGCGTAGAAGGGGCCGATACTGAAGCTTTCTTT